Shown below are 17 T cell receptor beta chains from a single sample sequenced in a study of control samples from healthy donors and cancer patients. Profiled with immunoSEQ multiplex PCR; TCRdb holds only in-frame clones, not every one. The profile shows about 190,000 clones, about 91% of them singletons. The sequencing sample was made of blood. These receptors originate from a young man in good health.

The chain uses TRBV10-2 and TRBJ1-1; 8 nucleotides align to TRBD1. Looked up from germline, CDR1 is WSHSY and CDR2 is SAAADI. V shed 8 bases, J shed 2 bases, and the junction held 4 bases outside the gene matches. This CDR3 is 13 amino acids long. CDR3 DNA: TGCGCCAGCGGAGGACAGGGAAACACTGAAGCTTTCTTT. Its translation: CASGGQGNTEAFF.

The CDR3 here is CASRPSTDTQYF. CDR3 sequence (DNA): TGTGCCAGCAGGCCGAGCACAGATACGCAGTATTTT. The V and J genes are TRBV12-3 or TRBV12-4 and TRBJ2-3; D gene uncertain. The V end was cut by 6 bases, the J end by 0 bases, with 4 bases between. This CDR3 spans 12 amino acids.

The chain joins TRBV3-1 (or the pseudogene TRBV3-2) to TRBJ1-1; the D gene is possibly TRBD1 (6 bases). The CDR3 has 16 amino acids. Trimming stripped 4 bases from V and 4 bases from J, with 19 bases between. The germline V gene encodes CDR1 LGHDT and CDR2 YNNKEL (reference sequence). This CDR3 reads CASSLGGSRASTEAFF. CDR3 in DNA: TGTGCCAGCAGCCTAGGGGGTAGCAGGGCGAGCACTGAAGCTTTCTTT.

The CDR3 protein is CASSLAGNEQFF. CDR3 bases: TGTGCCAGCAGTTTAGCGGGGAATGAGCAGTTCTTC. V and J are TRBV6-5 and TRBJ2-1; 8 positions match TRBD2. J gave up 7 bases and V 4 bases, and 0 bases lay outside the gene matches. The CDR3 is 12 residues long. CDR1 MNHEY and CDR2 SVGAGI come from the germline V gene.

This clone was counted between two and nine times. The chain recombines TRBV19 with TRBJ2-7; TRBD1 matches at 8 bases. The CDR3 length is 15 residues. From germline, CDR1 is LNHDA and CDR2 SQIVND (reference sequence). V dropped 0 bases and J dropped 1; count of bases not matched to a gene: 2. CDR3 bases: TGTGCCAGTAGTATAGACGGGACAGGTTCCTACGAGCAGTACTTC. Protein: CASSIDGTGSYEQYF.

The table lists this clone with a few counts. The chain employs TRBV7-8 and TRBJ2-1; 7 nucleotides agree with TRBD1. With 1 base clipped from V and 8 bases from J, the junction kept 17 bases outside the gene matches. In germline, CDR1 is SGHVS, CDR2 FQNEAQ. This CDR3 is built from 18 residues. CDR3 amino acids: CASSLVLAGRGINDEQFF. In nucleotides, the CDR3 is TGTGCCAGCAGCTTAGTATTGGCCGGCAGGGGGATCAACGATGAGCAGTTCTTC.

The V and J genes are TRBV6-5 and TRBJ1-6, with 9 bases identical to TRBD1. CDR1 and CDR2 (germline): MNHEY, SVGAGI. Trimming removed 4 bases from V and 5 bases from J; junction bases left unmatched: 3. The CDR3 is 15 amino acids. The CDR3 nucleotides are TGTGCCAGCAGTTTAGGGACAGGGAATAATTCACCCCTCCACTTT. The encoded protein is CASSLGTGNNSPLHF.

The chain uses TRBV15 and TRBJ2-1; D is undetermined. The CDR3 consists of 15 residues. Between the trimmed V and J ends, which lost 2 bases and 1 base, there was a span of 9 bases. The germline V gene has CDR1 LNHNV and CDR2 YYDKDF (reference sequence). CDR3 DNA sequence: TGTGCCACCAGCAGAAGGGCAGCATCCTACAATGAGCAGTTCTTC. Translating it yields CATSRRAASYNEQFF.

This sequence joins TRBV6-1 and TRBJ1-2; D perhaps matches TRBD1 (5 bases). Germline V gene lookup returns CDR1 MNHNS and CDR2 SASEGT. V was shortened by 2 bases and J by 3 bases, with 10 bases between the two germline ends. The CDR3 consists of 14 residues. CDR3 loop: CASSEKRGHYGYTF. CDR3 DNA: TGTGCCAGCAGTGAAAAAAGGGGCCACTATGGCTACACCTTC.

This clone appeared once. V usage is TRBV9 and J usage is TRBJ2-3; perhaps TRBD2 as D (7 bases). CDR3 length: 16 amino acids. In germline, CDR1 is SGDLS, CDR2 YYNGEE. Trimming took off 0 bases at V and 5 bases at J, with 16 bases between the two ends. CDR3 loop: CASSVGGGAVGDTQYF. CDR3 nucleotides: TGTGCCAGCAGCGTAGGAGGGGGGGCCGTCGGAGATACGCAGTATTTT.

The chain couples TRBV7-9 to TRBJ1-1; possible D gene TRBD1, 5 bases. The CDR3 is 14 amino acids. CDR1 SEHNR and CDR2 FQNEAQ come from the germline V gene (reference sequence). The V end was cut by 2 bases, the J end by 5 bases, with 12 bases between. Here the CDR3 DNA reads TGTGCCAGCAGCTTACGGGGGAAGGGGACTGAAGCTTTCTTT. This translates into CASSLRGKGTEAFF.

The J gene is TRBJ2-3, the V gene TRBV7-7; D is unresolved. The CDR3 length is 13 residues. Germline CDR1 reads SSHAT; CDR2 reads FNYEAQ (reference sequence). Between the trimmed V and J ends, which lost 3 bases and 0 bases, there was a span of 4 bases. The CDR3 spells CASSFSSTDTQYF. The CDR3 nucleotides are TGTGCCAGCAGCTTTTCCAGCACAGATACGCAGTATTTT.

The CDR3 DNA sequence: TGCGCCAGCAGCCAATCACCGTTGACCTCCCCCTACAATGAGCAGTTCTTC. It specifies CASSQSPLTSPYNEQFF. This chain connects TRBV4-1 to TRBJ2-1; D uncertain. In germline, CDR1 is MGHRA, CDR2 YSYEKL. CDR3 size: 17 residues. Trimming took off 2 bases at V and 2 bases at J, with 16 bases between the two ends.

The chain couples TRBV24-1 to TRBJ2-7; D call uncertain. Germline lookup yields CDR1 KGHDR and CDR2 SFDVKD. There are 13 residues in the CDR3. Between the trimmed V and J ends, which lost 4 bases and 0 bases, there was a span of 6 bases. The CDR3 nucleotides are TGTGCCACCAGTGACAGAATCTCCTACGAGCAGTACTTC. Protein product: CATSDRISYEQYF.

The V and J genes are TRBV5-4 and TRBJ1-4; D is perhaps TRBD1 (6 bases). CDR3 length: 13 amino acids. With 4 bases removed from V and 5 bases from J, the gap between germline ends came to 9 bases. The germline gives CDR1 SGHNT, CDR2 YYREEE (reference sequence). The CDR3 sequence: CASSTGQNEKLFF. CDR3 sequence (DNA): TGTGCCAGCAGCACCGGACAGAATGAAAAACTGTTTTTT. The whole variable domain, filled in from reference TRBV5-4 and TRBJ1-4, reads ETGVTQSPTHLIKTRGQQVTLRCSSQSGHNTVSWYQQALGQGPQFIFQYYREEENGRGNFPPRFSGLQFPNYSSELNVNALELDDSALYLCASSTGQNEKLFFGSGTQLSVL.

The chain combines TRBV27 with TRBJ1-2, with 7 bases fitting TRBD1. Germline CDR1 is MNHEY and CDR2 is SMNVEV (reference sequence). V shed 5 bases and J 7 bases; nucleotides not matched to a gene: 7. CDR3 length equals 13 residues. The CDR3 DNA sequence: TGTGCCAGCAGTGCCACAGGGGCGGGTGGCTACACCTTC. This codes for CASSATGAGGYTF.

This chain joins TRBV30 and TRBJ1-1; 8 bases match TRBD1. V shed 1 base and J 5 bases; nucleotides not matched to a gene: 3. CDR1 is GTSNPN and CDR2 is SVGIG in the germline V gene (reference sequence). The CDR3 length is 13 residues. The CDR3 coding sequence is TGTGCCTGGAGTGGGACAGGGATTACTGAAGCTTTCTTT. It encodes CAWSGTGITEAFF. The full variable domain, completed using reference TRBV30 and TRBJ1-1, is SQTIHQWPATLVQPVGSPLSLECTVEGTSNPNLYWYRQAAGRGLQLLFYSVGIGQISSEVPQNLSASRPQDRQFILSSKKLLLSDSGFYLCAWSGTGITEAFFGQGTRLTVV.